A single sample is the source of the 23 T cell receptor beta chains below, sequenced in a study of CD8+ T cells in alopecia areata. The treatment denotes: oral pan-JAK inhibitor, 5-10 mg twice daily. RNA extraction and reverse transcription yielded cDNA as sequencing template. TCRdb keeps only in-frame clones here, not all; method: immunoSEQ multiplex PCR. The data contain 100,000 to 150,000 clones, around 60% of them singletons. The source material was CD4+ T cells sorted from blood, sampled at week 4, from a patient treated with tofacitinib. The receptor set was obtained from a human donor with alopecia areata.

The V and J genes are TRBV5-6 and TRBJ2-7; D not certain. This CDR3 has 13 amino acids. Deletions cut 1 base from V and 0 bases from J, with 5 bases between. Germline V gives CDR1 SGHDT, CDR2 YYEEEE. CDR3 DNA: TGTGCCAGCAGCTTGATTACCTCCTACGAGCAGTACTTC. Translating gives CASSLITSYEQYF.

V is TRBV5-6 and J is TRBJ2-2, with 12 positions matching TRBD2. J gave up 0 bases and V 3 bases, and 9 bases lay outside the gene matches. Germline-derived CDR1 and CDR2 are SGHDT and YYEEEE. The CDR3 loop spans 19 amino acids. Here the CDR3 DNA reads TGTGCCAGCAGCTCAAGCGGACTAGCGGGATATTCGAACACCGGGGAGCTGTTTTTT. It specifies CASSSSGLAGYSNTGELFF. Full variable domain (outside the CDR3, taken from reference TRBV5-6 and TRBJ2-2): DAGVTQSPTHLIKTRGQQVTLRCSPKSGHDTVSWYQQALGQGPQFIFQYYEEEERQRGNFPDRFSGHQFPNYSSELNVNALLLGDSALYLCASSSSGLAGYSNTGELFFGEGSRLTVL.

This clone was detected only a few times. The V and J genes are TRBV18 and TRBJ1-1, with TRBD1 matching over 9 bases. V was pared by 4 bases and J by 4 bases, with 10 bases of the junction left unmatched. The germline V gene has CDR1 KGHSH and CDR2 LQKENI. The CDR3 sequence is 16 residues long. The CDR3 region has the DNA TGTGCCAGCTCACGGACCGGGACAGGGAGGCGCACTGAAGCTTTCTTT. This codes for CASSRTGTGRRTEAFF.

The genes are TRBV5-5 and TRBJ1-2; 7 bases are a match to TRBD1. V gave up 2 bases and J gave up 4 bases; unmatched junction bases: 2. The CDR3 is 13 amino acids. Germline V gene data show CDR1 as SGHKS and CDR2 as YYEKEE (reference sequence). The CDR3 DNA reads TGTGCCAGCAGCTTACAGGGGTTCTATGGCTACACCTTC. Protein product: CASSLQGFYGYTF. The full variable domain, in which reference TRBV5-5 and TRBJ1-2 provide the parts outside the CDR3, is DAGVTQSPTHLIKTRGQQVTLRCSPISGHKSVSWYQQVLGQGPQFIFQYYEKEERGRGNFPDRFSARQFPNYSSELNVNALLLGDSALYLCASSLQGFYGYTFGSGTRLTVV.

This clone was observed once. The chain links TRBV5-1 to TRBJ2-3; D is possibly TRBD2 (5 bases). The CDR3 is 15 amino acids. The germline V and J ends were trimmed by 0 bases and 5 bases, with 13 bases remaining between them. The germline gives CDR1 SGHRS, CDR2 YFSETQ. The CDR3 here is CASSLVDFGGDTQYF. The CDR3 DNA is TGCGCCAGCAGCTTGGTCGACTTCGGAGGAGATACGCAGTATTTT.

The gene calls are TRBV6-5 and TRBJ2-1, with D unclear. The CDR3 totals 13 residues. CDR1 is MNHEY and CDR2 is SVGAGI in the germline V gene. Between the trimmed V and J ends, which lost 7 bases and 2 bases, there was a span of 9 bases. CDR3 coding DNA: TGTGCCAGCACCCGCTCAACCTACAATGAGCAGTTCTTC. This codes for CASTRSTYNEQFF.

The V call is TRBV2, the J call TRBJ2-1, with TRBD1 matching 7 bases. V shed 4 bases and J 4 bases; nucleotides not matched to a gene: 4. The CDR3 is 14 amino acids. The germline gives CDR1 SNHLY, CDR2 FYNNEI. The CDR3 DNA is TGTGCCAGCAGTGCCCGGGACAGTTACAATGAGCAGTTCTTC. Its protein product is CASSARDSYNEQFF.

This clone was detected only once. J is TRBJ2-5 and V is TRBV7-2; no clear D gene. The CDR3 is 14 amino acids. The germline V gene has CDR1 SGHTA and CDR2 FQGNSA. The V end was cut by 6 bases, the J end by 5 bases, with 16 bases between. The CDR3 region has the DNA TGTGCCAGCAGTTTATCGGGCGGCGTTGAGACCCAGTACTTC. It translates to CASSLSGGVETQYF.

This clone was counted only a few times. The chain uses TRBV2 and TRBJ2-1; D not resolved. The germline V gene encodes CDR1 SNHLY and CDR2 FYNNEI. This CDR3 spans 13 amino acids. The V end was cut by 5 bases, the J end by 4 bases, with 9 bases between. The CDR3, as DNA: TGTGCCAGCAGTATGGACGTTTACAATGAGCAGTTCTTC. Encoded protein: CASSMDVYNEQFF.

The chain links TRBV2 to TRBJ2-3; D might be TRBD1 or TRBD2, each matching 5 bases. V was shortened by 0 bases and J by 4 bases, with 8 bases between the two germline ends. Looked up from germline, CDR1 is SNHLY and CDR2 is FYNNEI. The CDR3 covers 14 residues. CDR3 in DNA: TGTGCCAGCAGTGAAGCACTAGGGGCAGATACGCAGTATTTT. As protein: CASSEALGADTQYF.

V usage is TRBV7-9 and J usage is TRBJ2-7, with TRBD1 matching over 10 bases. Losses at the gene ends were 3 bases for V and 5 bases for J; bases not matched to a gene: 7. The CDR3 sequence is 15 residues long. The germline V gene has CDR1 SEHNR and CDR2 FQNEAQ (reference sequence). CDR3 in DNA: TGTGCCAGCAGCTTTCGAGACAGGGGGCAGGACGAGCAGTACTTC. Translating it yields CASSFRDRGQDEQYF.

There are a few counts of this clone. This chain uses TRBV29-1 with TRBJ1-4, with a weak D call TRBD1 (5 bases). Trimming left V 6 bases short and J 0 bases short, with 14 bases between. There are 15 residues in the CDR3. The germline V gene encodes CDR1 SQVTM and CDR2 ANQGSEA. The CDR3 DNA sequence: TGCAGCGTCCGCGGACACCCCGCAACTAATGAAAAACTGTTTTTT. This gives the protein CSVRGHPATNEKLFF.

In its sample, this clone was seen a few times. V is TRBV4-2 and J is TRBJ2-5; the match to TRBD2 covers 14 bases. This CDR3 spans 16 amino acids. The junction had 0 bases not matched to a gene; V was cut back by 1 base and J by 2 bases. Germline V gene sequence: CDR1 LGHNA, CDR2 YNFKEQ. DNA of the CDR3: TGTGCCAGCAGCCAAGGACTAGCGGGGGGGCAAGAGACCCAGTACTTC. This encodes CASSQGLAGGQETQYF.

The chain couples TRBV2 to TRBJ2-1, with D possibly TRBD2 on 6 matching bases. Germline V lookup: CDR1 SNHLY, CDR2 FYNNEI. V shed 5 bases and J shed 12 bases, with 20 bases lying between them. This CDR3 spans 14 amino acids. CDR3 in amino acids: CASSFYPTRGRQFF. The DNA of the CDR3 is TGTGCCAGCAGTTTCTACCCCACACGGGGGAGGCAGTTCTTC. Looking up the rest from reference TRBV2 and TRBJ2-1 gives the full variable domain: EPEVTQTPSHQVTQMGQEVILRCVPISNHLYFYWYRQILGQKVEFLVSFYNNEISEKSEIFDDQFSVERPDGSNFTLKIRSTKLEDSAMYFCASSFYPTRGRQFFGPGTRLTVL.

The chain uses TRBV29-1 and TRBJ2-3; D is uncertain. Trimming stripped 6 bases from V and 7 bases from J, with 8 bases between. Germline V gene lookup returns CDR1 SQVTM and CDR2 ANQGSEA. The CDR3 length is 10 residues. The CDR3 protein is CSVAANTQYF. CDR3 in DNA: TGCAGCGTAGCCGCGAATACGCAGTATTTT.

This clone was counted a single time. The rearrangement links TRBV29-1 to TRBJ2-3; no clear D. The V and J ends lost 6 bases and 2 bases respectively, with 15 bases between them. Germline V lookup: CDR1 SQVTM, CDR2 ANQGSEA. This CDR3 contains 14 residues. Here the CDR3 reads CSVILGAFTDTQYF. The CDR3 DNA reads as TGCAGCGTCATCCTAGGAGCATTCACAGATACGCAGTATTTT.

V gene TRBV15 combines with J gene TRBJ2-6; D not resolved. This CDR3 comprises 14 residues. The germline V and J ends were trimmed by 1 base and 4 bases, with 5 bases remaining between them. Germline CDR1 and CDR2: LNHNV and YYDKDF (reference sequence). The CDR3 sequence: CATSRGAGANVLTF. The CDR3 nucleotides are TGTGCCACCAGCAGAGGGGCGGGGGCCAACGTCCTGACTTTC.

V is TRBV4-1 and J is TRBJ1-2; D remains ambiguous. V lost 1 base and J 4 bases, leaving 13 bases between the germline ends. From germline, CDR1 is MGHRA and CDR2 YSYEKL. The CDR3 covers 15 residues. In DNA, the CDR3 is TGCGCCAGCAGCCAAGGTGAAAGGAGCACCTATGGCTACACCTTC. Its translation is CASSQGERSTYGYTF.

This chain joins TRBV18 and TRBJ2-2, with D possibly being TRBD1 (5 bases). The V gene lost 4 bases and the J gene lost 0 bases, with 12 bases spanning the gap. Germline CDR1 KGHSH, CDR2 LQKENI. This CDR3 region has 16 residues. DNA of the CDR3: TGTGCCAGCTCACTAACAGGACCTCCGAACACCGGGGAGCTGTTTTTT. Residues: CASSLTGPPNTGELFF. Supplemented by reference TRBV18 and TRBJ2-2, the full variable domain reads NAGVMQNPRHLVRRRGQEARLRCSPMKGHSHVYWYRQLPEEGLKFMVYLQKENIIDESGMPKERFSAEFPKEGPSILRIQQVVRGDSAAYFCASSLTGPPNTGELFFGEGSRLTVL.

The chain recombines TRBV7-9 with TRBJ2-5; D not resolved. Near its end, the DNA agrees better with TRBJ2-7, so the J call may be wrong. The CDR3 is 11 amino acids. Looked up from germline, CDR1 is SEHNR and CDR2 is FQNEAQ (reference sequence). CDR3 in amino acids: CASSLTHEQYF. The CDR3 coding sequence is TGTGCCAGCAGCCTCACCCACGAGCAGTACTTC.

This clone occurred a few times. The CDR3 reads CSASDRGGQYF. Here the CDR3 DNA reads TGCAGTGCCTCGGACAGGGGTGGGCAGTATTTT. The chain joins TRBV20-1 to TRBJ2-3; 9 positions agree with TRBD1. Trimming cost V 6 bases and J 11 bases; bases outside gene matches: 6. Germline loops: CDR1 DFQATT, CDR2 SNEGSKA (reference sequence). This CDR3 comprises 11 residues.

The rearrangement joins TRBV30 to TRBJ2-1; D gene uncertain. This CDR3 has 11 residues. CDR1 is GTSNPN and CDR2 is SVGIG in the germline V gene (reference sequence). Trimming took off 4 bases at V and 9 bases at J, with 10 bases between the two ends. In nucleotides, the CDR3 is TGTGCCTGGATGCGCCGCCTTGAGCAGTTCTTC. Translation gives CAWMRRLEQFF.

The rearrangement joins TRBV14 to TRBJ2-7; unclear D gene. The CDR3 runs 13 residues. V lost 1 base to trimming and J lost 3 bases, with 7 bases between them. The germline gives CDR1 SGHDN, CDR2 FVKESK. The CDR3 is CASSQVFGYEQYF. CDR3 nucleotides: TGTGCCAGCAGCCAAGTCTTCGGCTACGAGCAGTACTTC.